The 26 T cell receptor beta chains reported below all come from one sample, sequenced in a study of T cell repertoires in cytomegalovirus infection. These receptors have no identified antigens. TCRdb passed the reads through MiXCR, listing each CDR3 protein once. The sample contains 900,000 to 950,000 distinct CDR3 sequences, roughly 30% of which appear only once. Sequenced material: cultured CD8+ T cells from PBMCs, taken from culture after CMV antigen stimulation. All receptors derive from a human donor in good health (CMV status not recorded). Some clones in this sample may be carry-over from other donors' samples.

The V and J genes are TRBV12-5 and TRBJ2-1; 7 bases align to TRBD2. Germline lookup yields CDR1 LGHNT and CDR2 FRNRAP. The CDR3 covers 13 residues. CDR3: CAHAGDPYNEQFF. CDR3 bases: TGTGCCCACGCGGGGGACCCCTACAATGAGCAGTTCTTC. Full variable domain (outside the CDR3, taken from reference TRBV12-5 and TRBJ2-1): DARVTQTPRHKVTEMGQEVTMRCQPILGHNTVFWYRQTMMQGLELLAYFRNRAPLDDSGMPKDRFSAEMPDATLATLKIQPSEPRDSAVYFCAHAGDPYNEQFFGPGTRLTVL.

The chain has TRBV6-2 or TRBV6-3 and TRBJ2-2; 8 nucleotides match TRBD1. Germline V gene sequence: CDR1 MNHEY, CDR2 SVGEGT. With V trimmed by 8 bases and J by 2 bases, 4 bases remained unmatched. The CDR3 loop spans 14 amino acids. The CDR3 nucleotides read TGTGCCAGCGTACAGGGGGGAAACACCGGGGAGCTGTTTTTT. It encodes CASVQGGNTGELFF.

This sequence joins TRBV12-5 and TRBJ2-5; 7 bases match TRBD2. Looked up from germline, CDR1 is LGHNT and CDR2 is FRNRAP. J gave up 1 base and V 5 bases, and 7 bases lay outside the gene matches. The CDR3 length is 15 residues. The CDR3 sequence is CASGEGREPQETQYF. The CDR3 DNA follows: TGTGCTAGTGGTGAGGGGCGGGAGCCCCAAGAGACCCAGTACTTC. Full variable domain (outside the CDR3, taken from reference TRBV12-5 and TRBJ2-5): DARVTQTPRHKVTEMGQEVTMRCQPILGHNTVFWYRQTMMQGLELLAYFRNRAPLDDSGMPKDRFSAEMPDATLATLKIQPSEPRDSAVYFCASGEGREPQETQYFGPGTRLLVL.

The V and J genes are TRBV9 and TRBJ2-1; 9 bases fit TRBD1. The germline CDR1 and CDR2 sequences are SGDLS and YYNGEE. The trim removed 0 bases at V and 7 bases at J, leaving 2 bases unmatched. There are 14 residues in the CDR3. For the CDR3, the DNA is TGTGCCAGCAGCGTAGGGGACAGGGTAAATGAGCAGTTCTTC. Its translation: CASSVGDRVNEQFF.

This clonotype has at least ten counts. The rearrangement joins TRBV7-2 to TRBJ1-5; a possible D gene is TRBD1 (5 bases). V lost 2 bases and J 1 base, leaving 9 bases between the germline ends. Germline V gives CDR1 SGHTA, CDR2 FQGNSA. CDR3 length: 15 amino acids. The chain's CDR3 is CASSLSEGSNQPQHF. The CDR3 DNA follows: TGTGCCAGCAGCTTATCCGAGGGGAGCAATCAGCCCCAGCATTTT.

The J gene is TRBJ2-7, the V gene TRBV27; D is possibly TRBD2 (7 bases). V was pared by 6 bases and J by 3 bases, with 15 bases between. The CDR3 has 14 amino acids. CDR1 MNHEY and CDR2 SMNVEV come from the germline V gene (reference sequence). The CDR3 DNA reads as TGTGCCAGCAGGGGGGGAGGGGGGGACTACGAGCAGTACTTC. As protein: CASRGGGGDYEQYF.

The chain combines TRBV7-6 with TRBJ2-1; D assignment may be TRBD1 or TRBD2 (6 bases each). Trimming removed 7 bases from V and 4 bases from J, with 20 bases in between. Germline V gives CDR1 SGHVS, CDR2 FNYEAQ. The length of the CDR3 is 16 residues. CDR3 sequence: CASTGVGGLNYNEQFF. As DNA, the CDR3 is TGTGCCAGCACGGGGGTTGGGGGGCTTAATTACAATGAGCAGTTCTTC.

The CDR3 spells CASSPPGGVREAFF. CDR3 sequence (DNA): TGTGCCAGCAGCCCCCCGGGAGGAGTCCGTGAAGCTTTCTTT. The chain recombines TRBV4-2 with TRBJ1-1; D uncertain. CDR1 and CDR2 from the germline V gene are LGHNA and YNFKEQ. The CDR3 totals 14 residues. The V end lost 4 bases, the J end lost 7 bases, and 16 bases lay between the germline ends.

With regard to this clonotype: One end of the junction fails to match germline, which may point to a read error. The V and J genes are TRBV12-3 or TRBV12-4 and TRBJ1-1; D gene uncertain. This CDR3 is built from 12 residues. The CDR3 bases are TGTGTCAGCAGTTTAGGAAGCACTGAAGCTTTCTTT. As protein: CVSSLGSTEAFF.

The rearrangement uses TRBV6-6 and TRBJ2-5; 10 positions match TRBD1. The CDR3 runs 14 residues. V dropped 6 bases and J dropped 6; count of bases not matched to a gene: 7. CDR1 and CDR2 (germline): MNHNY, SVGAGI (reference sequence). The DNA of the CDR3 is TGTGCCAGCAGACCGAGGGACAGGGGAAAGACCCAGTACTTC. It is translated as CASRPRDRGKTQYF.

This chain joins TRBV7-8 and TRBJ2-7; maybe TRBD1 (6 bases). With 4 bases removed from V and 4 bases from J, the gap between germline ends came to 14 bases. The CDR3 runs 14 residues. Germline CDR1 is SGHVS and CDR2 is FQNEAQ. CDR3 amino acids: CASSSTGSRYEQYV. CDR3 sequence (DNA): TGTGCCAGCAGCTCGACAGGAAGCAGGTACGAGCAGTACGTC.

This clonotype showed up many times. The chain links TRBV12-3 or TRBV12-4 to TRBJ2-3; no clear D. The germline V and J ends were trimmed by 3 bases and 0 bases, with 4 bases remaining between them. This CDR3 spans 13 amino acids. CDR3 in amino acids: CASSLGSTDTQYF. The CDR3 coding sequence is TGTGCCAGCAGTTTGGGTAGCACAGATACGCAGTATTTT.

The rearrangement uses TRBV12-3 or TRBV12-4 and TRBJ2-1, with D unresolved. CDR3 length: 11 residues. The V end lost 3 bases, the J end lost 12 bases, and 9 bases lay between the germline ends. The CDR3 protein is CASSLGPWQFF. The DNA of the CDR3 is TGTGCCAGCAGTTTGGGCCCTTGGCAGTTCTTC.

This clonotype was recorded once. At one of its ends the junction is not consistent with the germline gene, which may arise from a read error. The chain couples TRBV2 to TRBJ2-5; D call uncertain. The CDR3 is 15 residues long. Germline assignment: CDR1 SNHLY and CDR2 FYNNEI. The CDR3 protein is CANSEALIFQETQYF. The CDR3 DNA follows: TGTGCCAACAGTGAAGCGCTTATCTTCCAAGAGACCCAGTACTTC. Filled out from reference TRBV2 and TRBJ2-5, the complete variable domain reads EPEVTQTPSHQVTQMGQEVILRCVPISNHLYFYWYRQILGQKVEFLVSFYNNEISEKSEIFDDQFSVERPDGSNFTLKIRSTKLEDSAMYFCANSEALIFQETQYFGPGTRLLVL.

On this clonotype: Just one base apart from a much larger clone, this may be a read error. V and J are TRBV7-6 and TRBJ2-1; 9 bases line up with TRBD2. CDR1 SGHVS and CDR2 FNYEAQ come from the germline V gene. The ends lost 6 bases at V and 5 bases at J; junction bases unmatched: 11. This CDR3 is 16 amino acids long. CDR3 sequence (DNA): TGTGCCAGCAGACCTCCTTCTAGCGGGGAGAACAATGAGCAGTTCTTC. Encoded protein: CASRPPSSGENNEQFF. Complete variable domain (other parts from reference TRBV7-6 and TRBJ2-1): GAGVSQSPRYKVTKRGQDVALRCDPISGHVSLYWYRQALGQGPEFLTYFNYEAQQDKSGLPNDRFSAERPEGSISTLTIQRTEQRDSAMYRCASRPPSSGENNEQFFGPGTRLTVL.

This clonotype was counted between two and nine times. The chain recombines TRBV28 with TRBJ1-2, with TRBD1 as a possible D gene (6 bases). Germline CDR1 is MDHEN and CDR2 is SYDVKM. The V gene lost 2 bases and the J gene lost 8 bases, with 21 bases spanning the gap. This CDR3 has 16 residues. The CDR3 loop is CASSLLPTDRRGGYTF. CDR3 sequence (DNA): TGTGCCAGCAGTTTACTCCCAACCGACAGGAGAGGCGGCTACACCTTC.

This clonotype was seen ten or more times. The V call is TRBV5-8, the J call TRBJ2-7, with no clear D. CDR3 size: 16 residues. Per the germline V gene, CDR1 is SGHTS and CDR2 is YDEGEE. V shed 0 bases and J shed 0 bases, with 13 bases lying between them. The CDR3 DNA is TGTGCCAGCAGCTTGGCCGTGGGCGGAGTCTCCTACGAGCAGTACTTC. Its translation is CASSLAVGGVSYEQYF.

CDR3 nucleotide sequence: TGTGCCAGCAGCCGAAGGGACAGGGGCTTCGAGCAGTACGTC. Translated, it gives CASSRRDRGFEQYV. This chain uses TRBV5-6 with TRBJ2-7, with 10 positions matching TRBD1. The CDR3 runs 14 residues. The germline V gene has CDR1 SGHDT and CDR2 YYEEEE. J lost 6 bases, V lost 4 bases, and 7 bases had no gene match.

The chain carries TRBV27 and TRBJ1-2; D remains unclear. The germline V and J ends were trimmed by 6 bases and 4 bases, with 21 bases remaining between them. There are 16 residues in the CDR3. Germline assignment: CDR1 MNHEY and CDR2 SMNVEV (reference sequence). CDR3 amino acids: CASSFTTAGSLYGYTF. CDR3 DNA: TGTGCCAGCAGCTTTACAACAGCCGGGTCCCTCTATGGCTACACCTTC.

The V call is TRBV9, the J call TRBJ2-1, with D perhaps matching TRBD1 (6 bases). From germline, CDR1 is SGDLS and CDR2 YYNGEE. V dropped 4 bases and J dropped 7 bases, with 12 bases sitting between them. CDR3 length: 13 amino acids. In nucleotides, the CDR3 is TGTGCCAGCAGCTCAGGGGCCCTGAATGAGCAGTTCTTC. Its protein product is CASSSGALNEQFF. Full variable domain (rest looked up from reference TRBV9 and TRBJ2-1): DSGVTQTPKHLITATGQRVTLRCSPRSGDLSVYWYQQSLDQGLQFLIQYYNGEERAKGNILERFSAQQFPDLHSELNLSSLELGDSALYFCASSSGALNEQFFGPGTRLTVL.

This clonotype was seen repeatedly, ten times or more. The rearrangement links TRBV27 to TRBJ2-2; a possible D gene is TRBD2 (5 bases). The CDR3 has 17 residues. Per the germline V gene, CDR1 is MNHEY and CDR2 is SMNVEV (reference sequence). The V gene lost 2 bases and the J gene lost 2 bases, with 15 bases spanning the gap. CDR3 in amino acids: CASSLGPLATNTGELFF. Written as DNA, the CDR3 is TGTGCCAGCAGTTTAGGTCCCCTAGCCACAAACACCGGGGAGCTGTTTTTT.

This clonotype showed up just a few times. The chain carries TRBV7-8 and TRBJ1-1; a possible D gene is TRBD1 (6 bases). V was clipped by 1 base and J by 7 bases, with 13 bases between them. The germline gives CDR1 SGHVS, CDR2 FQNEAQ. This CDR3 spans 14 amino acids. CDR3 sequence reads: CASSLEQGMIEAFF. CDR3 bases: TGTGCCAGCAGCTTAGAACAGGGAATGATTGAAGCTTTCTTT. Full variable domain (remainder filled in from reference TRBV7-8 and TRBJ1-1): GAGVSQSPRYKVAKRGQDVALRCDPISGHVSLFWYQQALGQGPEFLTYFQNEAQLDKSGLPSDRFFAERPEGSVSTLKIQRTQQEDSAVYLCASSLEQGMIEAFFGQGTRLTVV.

A single count supports this clonotype. The V call is TRBV19, the J call TRBJ1-1; D is undetermined. The germline V gene has CDR1 LNHDA and CDR2 SQIVND (reference sequence). The ends were cut back, 1 base at V and 1 base at J, with 7 bases in the middle. The CDR3 has 14 residues. DNA of the CDR3: TGTGCCAGTAGTATAGGCTGGGAGAACACTGAAGCTTTCTTT. It translates to CASSIGWENTEAFF. Combining the CDR3 with reference TRBV19 and TRBJ1-1 gives the whole variable domain DGGITQSPKYLFRKEGQNVTLSCEQNLNHDAMYWYRQDPGQGLRLIYYSQIVNDFQKGDIAEGYSVSREKKESFPLTVTSAQKNPTAFYLCASSIGWENTEAFFGQGTRLTVV.

The CDR3 nucleotides read TGCGCCAGCAGCCAGTGGCAGGGGGGTAATGAGCAGTTCTTC. Translating gives CASSQWQGGNEQFF. V is TRBV4-1 and J is TRBJ2-1; D is perhaps TRBD1 (7 bases). The CDR3 covers 14 residues. The V end lost 3 bases, the J end lost 7 bases, and 13 bases lay between the germline ends. The germline gives CDR1 MGHRA, CDR2 YSYEKL.

This clonotype appeared many times. V usage is TRBV7-2 and J usage is TRBJ2-1; possible D gene TRBD2, 6 bases. Germline CDR1 reads SGHTA; CDR2 reads FQGNSA. Between the trimmed V and J ends, which lost 5 bases and 9 bases, there was a span of 14 bases. The CDR3 spans 13 residues. Written as DNA, the CDR3 is TGTGCCAGCAGCCCTGGGGCGGAGGGTGAGCAGTTCTTC. Protein sequence: CASSPGAEGEQFF.

This clonotype was found a few times. The chain is built from TRBV6-1 and TRBJ2-1; 7 bases are a match to TRBD2. The ends lost 7 bases at V and 8 bases at J; junction bases unmatched: 11. The CDR3 consists of 14 residues. Germline CDR1 reads MNHNS; CDR2 reads SASEGT. The CDR3 spells CASTLGEGWDEQFF. Here the CDR3 DNA reads TGTGCCAGCACCTTGGGGGAGGGTTGGGATGAGCAGTTCTTC.